This T cell receptor beta chain was found in a study of blood T cell repertoires in COVID-19. The germline V gene has CDR1 MNHEY and CDR2 SVGAGI. The CDR3 is 14 residues long. The trim removed 5 bases at V and 1 base at J, leaving 4 bases unmatched. The method was immunoSEQ multiplex PCR; TCRdb's version includes in-frame clones alone and lacks a portion of them. The data hold hundreds of thousands of clones, with around 87% observed a single time. Input material: PBMCs or T cells enriched from blood (not recorded which). This TCR came from a woman under 30 who had recovered from COVID-19. The chain carries TRBV6-5 and TRBJ1-1; 7 bases map to TRBD1. CDR3 in amino acids: CASSKRQGNTEAFF. CDR3 coding DNA: TGTGCCAGCAGTAAACGACAGGGGAACACTGAAGCTTTCTTT.